A single sample gave rise to the 17 T cell receptor beta chains below, sequenced in a study of T-cell memory formation after mild COVID-19. Each CDR3 protein is one row after TCRdb ran MiXCR on the 5' RACE reads. Counted here are about 320,000 distinct CDR3 sequences, about 13% occurring once; the ten biggest clones make up around 20%. Sequencing was carried out using PBMCs or a T cell subset sorted from them (not recorded which). The source is a man between 18 and 35 years old who had mild COVID-19 (a few samples of this study predate the infection). Cell type and time point are not known.

There are a few counts of this clonotype. The chain links TRBV20-1 to TRBJ2-3, with D possibly matching TRBD2 (5 bases). The V gene lost 5 bases and the J gene lost 6 bases, with 12 bases spanning the gap. Germline CDR1 DFQATT, CDR2 SNEGSKA (reference sequence). The CDR3 is 12 amino acids. CDR3 bases: TGCAGTGCTGGTCGTTTAGCGGATACGCAGTATTTT. Amino acids: CSAGRLADTQYF.

V and J are TRBV6-5 and TRBJ1-2; D gene unclear. V lost 4 bases and J lost 4, with 13 bases in between. In germline, CDR1 is MNHEY, CDR2 SVGAGI. The CDR3 is 14 amino acids. CDR3 coding DNA: TGTGCCAGCAGTTCCGGATCAGCTTTCTATGGCTACACCTTC. Its protein is CASSSGSAFYGYTF.

The rearrangement links TRBV12-3 or TRBV12-4 to TRBJ2-5; D ambiguous. Trimming removed 5 bases at V and 5 bases at J, with 15 bases between. The CDR3 is made up of 14 amino acids. In DNA, the CDR3 is TGTGCCAGCAGTCTCGGACCAGGACGGGAGACCCAGTACTTC. Its translation is CASSLGPGRETQYF.

On this clonotype: It may be a read error: a sequence one base away is much more abundant. The genes are TRBV7-6 and TRBJ2-2; D is unclear. This CDR3 is 16 amino acids long. The germline V gene encodes CDR1 SGHVS and CDR2 FNYEAQ. Trimming removed 7 bases at V and 4 bases at J, with 19 bases between. The CDR3 spells CASTLEWGFGTGELFF. The CDR3 nucleotides are TGTGCCAGCACATTAGAGTGGGGTTTCGGCACCGGGGAGCTGTTTTTT.

V usage is TRBV7-3 and J usage is TRBJ2-1; D ambiguous. CDR3 size: 13 residues. Germline values: CDR1 SGHTA, CDR2 FQGTGA. Trimming removed 3 bases from V and 5 bases from J, with 8 bases in between. The CDR3 DNA follows: TGTGCCAGCAGCTTTTTTCCCGACAATGAGCAGTTCTTC. It codes for CASSFFPDNEQFF.

The chain couples TRBV7-9 to TRBJ1-3, with a possible D match to TRBD1 (6 bases). The germline V gene encodes CDR1 SEHNR and CDR2 FQNEAQ (reference sequence). V was shortened by 4 bases and J by 5 bases, with 12 bases between the two germline ends. There are 14 residues in the CDR3. CDR3 sequence reads: CASSWVGGRNTIYF. CDR3 nucleotides: TGTGCCAGCAGCTGGGTAGGGGGGAGAAACACCATATATTTT.

This clonotype was counted only a few times. J is TRBJ2-7 and V is TRBV9; D perhaps matches TRBD1 (6 bases). The CDR3 is 14 amino acids. The germline V and J ends were trimmed by 3 bases and 2 bases, with 12 bases remaining between them. CDR1 is SGDLS and CDR2 is YYNGEE in the germline V gene. The CDR3 nucleotides are TGTGCCAGCAGCGCCGGGACAAAGCCCTACGAGCAGTACTTC. Residues: CASSAGTKPYEQYF.

This chain uses TRBV13 with TRBJ2-7; weak D call: TRBD1 (6 bases). CDR3 length: 15 amino acids. Germline CDR1 and CDR2: PRHDT and FYEKMQ (reference sequence). V was shortened by 4 bases and J by 4 bases, with 17 bases between the two germline ends. CDR3 loop: CASSSSGVGSYEQYF. The CDR3 region has the DNA TGTGCCAGCAGCTCTTCAGGGGTCGGGTCGTACGAGCAGTACTTC.

This chain links TRBV20-1 with TRBJ2-1; TRBD1 aligns across 12 bases. The CDR3 spans 14 residues. After removal of 5 bases from V and 6 bases from J, the junction contained 5 bases not matched to a gene. In germline, CDR1 is DFQATT, CDR2 SNEGSKA (reference sequence). The CDR3 coding sequence is TGCAGTGCTCACCGGGACAGGGGGCCCAATGAGCAGTTCTTC. It encodes CSAHRDRGPNEQFF.

The V call is TRBV7-3, the J call TRBJ2-3, with D possibly being TRBD2 (6 bases). The CDR3 totals 14 residues. Per the germline V gene, CDR1 is SGHTA and CDR2 is FQGTGA. Trimming cost V 5 bases and J 6 bases, with 15 bases left between them. CDR3 sequence: CASSRAGSPDTQYF. As DNA, the CDR3 is TGTGCCAGCAGCCGAGCGGGTTCACCGGATACGCAGTATTTT.

This clonotype was found many times. This chain joins TRBV28 and TRBJ2-1, with D unresolved. The germline V gene has CDR1 MDHEN and CDR2 SYDVKM. This CDR3 is built from 15 residues. Trimming took 2 bases from V and 12 from J, leaving 20 bases between them. The CDR3 sequence: CASSLPSRASGAQFF. In DNA, the CDR3 is TGTGCCAGCAGTTTACCCAGTCGCGCTTCAGGTGCGCAGTTCTTC.

The gene calls are TRBV2 and TRBJ1-4; D may be TRBD1 (5 bases). This CDR3 spans 16 amino acids. Germline assignment: CDR1 SNHLY and CDR2 FYNNEI. V was clipped by 6 bases and J by 0 bases, with 14 bases between them. CDR3 DNA sequence: TGTGCCAGCAGCGATACAGGCCTTACAACTAATGAAAAACTGTTTTTT. It translates to CASSDTGLTTNEKLFF.

This clonotype was observed at least ten times. The V gene is TRBV5-1, the J gene TRBJ2-5; D possibly uses TRBD1 or TRBD2 (5 bases each). The CDR3 runs 13 residues. V shed 1 base and J shed 3 bases, with 7 bases lying between them. Germline-derived CDR1 and CDR2 are SGHRS and YFSETQ. This CDR3 is CASSLRGEETQYF. CDR3 sequence (DNA): TGCGCCAGCAGCTTGAGAGGGGAAGAGACCCAGTACTTC. The full variable domain, with the rest looked up from reference TRBV5-1 and TRBJ2-5, is KAGVTQTPRYLIKTRGQQVTLSCSPISGHRSVSWYQQTPGQGLQFLFEYFSETQRNKGNFPGRFSGRQFSNSRSEMNVSTLELGDSALYLCASSLRGEETQYFGPGTRLLVL.

This chain links TRBV4-1 with TRBJ1-3; TRBD1 matches 8 bases. This CDR3 spans 16 amino acids. Germline V gene lookup returns CDR1 MGHRA and CDR2 YSYEKL. J gave up 3 bases and V 1 base, and 5 bases lay outside the gene matches. CDR3 bases: TGCGCCAGCAGCCAAGGTCAGGGGGCAGGTGGAAACACCATATATTTT. As protein: CASSQGQGAGGNTIYF.

This clonotype was seen a few times. The chain employs TRBV15 and TRBJ2-3, with 9 positions matching TRBD2. The germline CDR1 and CDR2 sequences are LNHNV and YYDKDF (reference sequence). Trimming cost V 0 bases and J 3 bases; bases outside gene matches: 1. The CDR3 has 15 residues. CDR3 residues: CATSRETSGTDTQYF. In nucleotides, the CDR3 is TGTGCCACCAGCAGAGAGACTAGCGGAACAGATACGCAGTATTTT.

This chain connects TRBV5-6 to TRBJ1-1; no clear D. Germline loops: CDR1 SGHDT, CDR2 YYEEEE. The CDR3 length is 12 residues. Trimming left V 5 bases short and J 1 base short, with 6 bases between. The CDR3 DNA reads TGTGCCAGCAGTTGGCCGAACACTGAAGCTTTCTTT. Translated, it gives CASSWPNTEAFF.

V is TRBV5-1 and J is TRBJ2-7; D possibly uses TRBD1 or TRBD2 (8 bases each). The CDR3 has 18 amino acids. Trimming stripped 4 bases from V and 4 bases from J, with 27 bases between. Germline V CDR1 and CDR2: SGHRS, YFSETQ. The CDR3 spells CASSPVGTGGLAVYEQYF. In DNA, the CDR3 is TGCGCCAGCAGCCCGGTGGGGACAGGAGGACTAGCCGTATACGAGCAGTACTTC.